The rows below give T cell receptor beta chains drawn from one sample of a study of cytomegalovirus exposure and HLA in healthy donors. Profiled with immunoSEQ multiplex PCR; TCRdb holds only in-frame clones, not every one. The data show fewer than 200,000 clones, with more than 65% seen just once and around 1.5% held by the top ten. The specimen was PBMCs. These receptors were obtained from a male donor in good health and CMV-seronegative. Each CDR3 is given with its conserved first and last residue.

v_gene	len	CDR3aa
TRBV19	15	CASSPTGTGGVWQYF
TRBV9	17	CASSHGRDRPASYEQYF
TRBV6-1	14	CASRAGPRTYEQYF
TRBV27	14	CASSGQKANYGYTF
TRBV4-1	13	CASSQDPGIGYTF
TRBV2	22	CASSVKEGERKPTSGRASEQYF
TRBV6-1	12	CACTGVKTEAFF
TRBV11-2	12	CASSPRYNEQFF
TRBV9	15	CASKKTSGYTDTQYF
TRBV6-1	14	CASSWPGAYNEQFF
TRBV7-3	15	CASSRNSGRAPEQYF
TRBV10-3	15	CAIRQREGIYNEQFF
TRBV18	14	CASSPSSHTDTQYF
TRBV19	18	CASSIGLLLAGVQETQYF
TRBV6-5	13	CASRLGQRVEQFF
TRBV25-1	18	CASSDGAGGAFLHNEQFF
TRBV6-5	15	CASSYERGSREKLFF